This T cell receptor beta chain was found in a study of cytomegalovirus exposure and HLA in healthy donors. Study-wide results and caveats: The classifier was said to identify cytomegalovirus status with high specificity and sensitivity. The authors listed 150 or so TCR beta chains as cytomegalovirus-associated.

In regard to this clone: Its matching antigen is unknown.

CDR3 length: 16 amino acids. Trimming took 3 bases from V and 0 from J; bases not matched to a gene: 4. Looked up from germline, CDR1 is SGHDT and CDR2 is YYEEEE. The PCR made use of 60 Vbeta and 13 Jbeta primers. TCRdb's table, derived via immunoSEQ multiplex PCR, lists solely in-frame clones and lacks some. The sample gives 95,000 to 150,000 clones, roughly 80% of which show up once; roughly 2.5% is in the top ten. V is TRBV5-6 and J is TRBJ2-2; TRBD1 matches at 8 bases. Sequencing was carried out using PBMCs. This clonotype was sampled from a woman aged 40-49 years in good health and CMV-seropositive. CDR3 sequence: CASSSTGQANTGELFF. CDR3 DNA: TGTGCCAGCAGCTCAACGGGACAGGCGAACACCGGGGAGCTGTTTTTT.